This T cell receptor beta chain was obtained from a study of T cells expressing NK-cell markers. Study summary: It was from sorted CD3+CD56+NKG2C+, CD3+CD56+NKG2C- and CD3+CD56-NKG2C+ T cells that TCR beta repertoires came.

General study findings and limits: For several donors, these clonotypes were likewise the leading ones in the CD3+CD56-NKG2C+ fraction.

With respect to this clonotype: Its specificity is not known.

With UMIs, 5'RACE template switching was used to make TCR beta cDNA. TCRdb re-called the 5' RACE reads and catalogs CDR3 proteins one per entry, DNA excluded. The specimen's table records 500,000 to 600,000 distinct CDR3 sequences. What was sequenced was blood T cells: a sorted CD56 or NKG2C T cell subset, CD4+ or CD8+ T cells, or bulk PBMC T cells (not recorded which). This sequence was found in a man between 18 and 35 years old in good health.

The CDR3 loop is CASSLSGTLINSPLHF. J is TRBJ1-6 and V is TRBV7-2. Germline assignment: CDR1 SGHTA and CDR2 FQGNSA. The CDR3 spans 16 residues. Combining the CDR3 with reference TRBV7-2 and TRBJ1-6 gives the whole variable domain GAGVSQSPSNKVTEKGKDVELRCDPISGHTALYWYRQSLGQGLEFLIYFQGNSAPDKSGLPSDRFSAERTGGSVSTLTIQRTQQEDSAVYLCASSLSGTLINSPLHFGNGTRLTVT.